The 18 T cell receptor beta chains given below trace back to one sample, sequenced in a study of cytomegalovirus exposure and HLA in healthy donors (TCRdb year 2017). Library method: the immunoSEQ multiplex PCR assay. For the multiplex PCR, a mixture combining 60 forward primers for TCR Vbeta segments and 13 reverse primers for TCR Jbeta segments was used. Sourced from immuneACCESS, this table was stored by TCRdb with only in-frame sequences that have V and J called. A share of the clones is absent; for the studies checked, an unresolved V gene accounts for under half, and the remainder has no known explanation. This sample lists 150,000 to 180,000 clones; about four fifths were detected once. In total, the top ten clones hold less than 8.5% of the sample. The specimen was PBMCs. The source is a man younger than 40 in good health and CMV-seropositive.

This chain connects TRBV4-3 to TRBJ1-1; the D is unclear. This CDR3 comprises 15 residues. Between the trimmed V and J ends, which lost 0 bases and 7 bases, there was a span of 15 bases. CDR1 is LGHNA, CDR2 YSLEER, per germline. Written as DNA, the CDR3 is TGCGCCAGCAGCCAAGATTATCAGGTGGCGAATGAAGCTTTCTTT. This codes for CASSQDYQVANEAFF.

This clone was seen once. The CDR3: CASSPGQGFNQPQHF. The DNA of the CDR3 is TGTGCCAGCAGCCCGGGACAGGGGTTTAATCAGCCCCAGCATTTT. This rearrangement joins TRBV5-4 to TRBJ1-5; 10 bases are a match to TRBD1. This CDR3 spans 15 amino acids. Germline CDR1 reads SGHNT; CDR2 reads YYREEE (reference sequence). V was clipped by 4 bases and J by 4 bases; unmatched bases: 5.

This clone was recorded a few times. The chain couples TRBV5-6 to TRBJ2-7; D may be TRBD2 (5 bases). With 4 bases removed from V and 1 base from J, the gap between germline ends came to 21 bases. The CDR3 sequence is 17 residues long. The germline V gene has CDR1 SGHDT and CDR2 YYEEEE. CDR3 DNA sequence: TGTGCCAGCAGCGGCGGGCTCGGCGTTCCCCTGTCCTACGAGCAGTACTTC. It specifies CASSGGLGVPLSYEQYF.

In the case of this clone: One end of the junction does not line up with germline, which may come from a read error. This chain uses TRBV7-9 with TRBJ1-2; TRBD1 aligns across 11 bases. The germline V gene has CDR1 SEHNR and CDR2 FQNEAQ (reference sequence). The CDR3 covers 18 residues. The CDR3: CSSSLENWTGGSNYGYTF. CDR3 bases: TGTTCCAGCAGCTTAGAGAATTGGACAGGGGGCTCTAACTATGGCTACACCTTC. Variable domain in full (rest from reference TRBV7-9 and TRBJ1-2): DTGVSQNPRHKITKRGQNVTFRCDPISEHNRLYWYRQTLGQGPEFLTYFQNEAQLEKSRLLSDRFSAERPKGSFSTLEIQRTEQGDSAMYLCSSSLENWTGGSNYGYTFGSGTRLTVV.

CDR3 nucleotide sequence: TGCGCCAGCAGTTCAAGGTCCGGGAGGAACACTGAAGCTTTCTTT. It yields the protein CASSSRSGRNTEAFF. This sequence joins TRBV4-1 and TRBJ1-1, with D uncertain. The CDR3 runs 15 residues. Germline CDR1 reads MGHRA; CDR2 reads YSYEKL. Trimming stripped 6 bases from V and 1 base from J, with 15 bases between.

This chain uses TRBV9 with TRBJ2-7; 10 bases are shared with TRBD1. CDR3 size: 14 residues. The V segment lost 7 bases and the J segment 3 bases; nucleotides outside the gene matches: 7. CDR1 is SGDLS and CDR2 is YYNGEE in the germline V gene. In nucleotides, the CDR3 is TGTGCCAGCTCACGGACAGGGGGAATCTACGAGCAGTACTTC. This sequence encodes CASSRTGGIYEQYF.

The rearrangement joins TRBV11-2 to TRBJ1-5, with 8 bases fitting TRBD1. The V segment lost 6 bases and the J segment 2 bases; nucleotides outside the gene matches: 6. Germline-derived CDR1 and CDR2 are SGHAT and FQNNGV. The CDR3 length is 15 residues. CDR3 bases: TGTGCCAGCAGTCTAACAGGGGGAGGCAATCAGCCCCAGCATTTT. This sequence encodes CASSLTGGGNQPQHF.

This chain uses TRBV28 with TRBJ1-1; the match to TRBD1 covers 7 bases. This CDR3 spans 13 amino acids. CDR1 MDHEN and CDR2 SYDVKM come from the germline V gene. The ends lost 11 bases at V and 4 bases at J; junction bases unmatched: 10. The CDR3 sequence: CACYRGLGTEAFF. Here the CDR3 DNA reads TGTGCCTGTTACAGGGGTCTAGGCACTGAAGCTTTCTTT.

This chain uses TRBV19 with TRBJ2-7; 8 nucleotides agree with TRBD2. With 5 bases clipped from V and 3 bases from J, the junction kept 6 bases outside the gene matches. This CDR3 is built from 14 residues. Germline V gene sequence: CDR1 LNHDA, CDR2 SQIVND (reference sequence). CDR3 in DNA: TGTGCCAGTAGTCTAACGGGAGGGAACTACGAGCAGTACTTC. Translated, it gives CASSLTGGNYEQYF. Full variable domain (missing parts from reference TRBV19 and TRBJ2-7): DGGITQSPKYLFRKEGQNVTLSCEQNLNHDAMYWYRQDPGQGLRLIYYSQIVNDFQKGDIAEGYSVSREKKESFPLTVTSAQKNPTAFYLCASSLTGGNYEQYFGPGTRLTVT.

The rearrangement joins TRBV5-4 to TRBJ2-3; 8 bases align to TRBD2. Germline lookup yields CDR1 SGHNT and CDR2 YYREEE (reference sequence). The CDR3 spans 17 residues. With 2 bases clipped from V and 0 bases from J, the junction kept 8 bases outside the gene matches. The CDR3 spells CASSFGGGSPSTDTQYF. CDR3 in DNA: TGTGCCAGCAGCTTCGGGGGGGGGAGCCCTAGCACAGATACGCAGTATTTT. The variable domain in full, completed from reference TRBV5-4 and TRBJ2-3, reads ETGVTQSPTHLIKTRGQQVTLRCSSQSGHNTVSWYQQALGQGPQFIFQYYREEENGRGNFPPRFSGLQFPNYSSELNVNALELDDSALYLCASSFGGGSPSTDTQYFGPGTRLTVL.

The J gene is TRBJ1-5, the V gene TRBV6-6; D call uncertain. V was trimmed by 5 bases and J by 6 bases, leaving 8 bases between them. The CDR3 has 12 amino acids. Germline V gives CDR1 MNHNY, CDR2 SVGAGI (reference sequence). The CDR3 region has the DNA TGTGCCAGCAGTGATGAGGGTCAGCCCCAGCATTTT. Encoded protein: CASSDEGQPQHF.

J is TRBJ2-7 and V is TRBV6-1; possible D gene TRBD2, 5 bases. The CDR3 extends over 16 amino acids. Germline V lookup: CDR1 MNHNS, CDR2 SASEGT. V lost 0 bases and J lost 4, with 16 bases in between. The CDR3, as DNA: TGTGCCAGCAGTGAAGCGAGCCCCGTCGGCGGGTACGAGCAGTACTTC. It codes for CASSEASPVGGYEQYF.

The chain employs TRBV6-1 and TRBJ2-7, with a tentative D call TRBD1 (5 bases). This CDR3 region has 15 residues. Per germline, CDR1 MNHNS and CDR2 SASEGT. V lost 3 bases and J lost 0, with 12 bases in between. The CDR3 here is CASSEERQPSYEQYF. CDR3 DNA: TGTGCCAGCAGTGAGGAGAGACAGCCCTCCTACGAGCAGTACTTC.

The J gene is TRBJ2-1, the V gene TRBV30, with TRBD2 matching 7 bases. The V and J ends lost 8 bases and 2 bases, in that order; junction bases with no gene match: 9. Germline CDR1 is GTSNPN and CDR2 is SVGIG (reference sequence). This CDR3 has 14 amino acids. Here the CDR3 reads CARLASGPYNEQFF. Here the CDR3 DNA reads TGTGCCCGCCTGGCTAGCGGACCCTACAATGAGCAGTTCTTC.

The chain joins TRBV4-2 to TRBJ2-7, with D maybe TRBD2 (5 bases). The CDR3 runs to 15 residues. V was pared by 3 bases and J by 6 bases, with 18 bases between. Germline V gene sequence: CDR1 LGHNA, CDR2 YNFKEQ. The CDR3 here is CASSQVAPLGSEQYF. The DNA of the CDR3 is TGTGCCAGCAGCCAGGTCGCCCCACTAGGCTCCGAGCAGTACTTC.

This chain uses TRBV7-3 with TRBJ2-3; D ambiguous. The V end was cut by 5 bases, the J end by 4 bases, with 13 bases between. CDR3 size: 14 residues. The germline V gene has CDR1 SGHTA and CDR2 FQGTGA. CDR3 nucleotide sequence: TGTGCCAGCAGCGCCAAAACGAACTCAGATACGCAGTATTTT. Translating gives CASSAKTNSDTQYF.

The rearrangement links TRBV25-1 to TRBJ1-1, with 9 bases fitting TRBD1. With 4 bases clipped from V and 4 bases from J, the junction kept 1 base outside the gene matches. The CDR3 is 13 residues long. From germline, CDR1 is MGHDK and CDR2 SYGVNS. The CDR3 reads CASSGTGVTEAFF. CDR3 nucleotides: TGTGCCAGCAGTGGGACAGGGGTCACTGAAGCTTTCTTT.

A single count supports this clone. This rearrangement joins TRBV7-2 to TRBJ1-1, with TRBD1 matching over 8 bases. The length of the CDR3 is 14 residues. In germline, CDR1 is SGHTA, CDR2 FQGNSA. V shed 7 bases and J 1 base; nucleotides not matched to a gene: 5. CDR3 loop: CASISGTGNTEAFF. The CDR3 region has the DNA TGTGCCAGCATCTCCGGGACAGGGAACACTGAAGCTTTCTTT. The full variable domain, completed using reference TRBV7-2 and TRBJ1-1, is GAGVSQSPSNKVTEKGKDVELRCDPISGHTALYWYRQSLGQGLEFLIYFQGNSAPDKSGLPSDRFSAERTGGSVSTLTIQRTQQEDSAVYLCASISGTGNTEAFFGQGTRLTVV.